Each of the 3 T cell receptor beta chains below was sequenced from the same sample in a study of cytomegalovirus exposure and HLA in healthy donors. The PCR ran on 60 Vbeta and 13 Jbeta primers. Sequencing used immunoSEQ multiplex PCR; TCRdb keeps in-frame clones, though not all of them. The sample carries around 180,000 clones, over 60% recorded once. Material for sequencing was PBMCs. The origin of the receptors is a woman in her thirties or forties in good health and CMV-seronegative.

CDR3 loop: CASSLTGTGHGYTF. Written as DNA, the CDR3 is TGTGCCAGCAGCCTCACCGGGACAGGTCATGGCTACACCTTC. J is TRBJ1-2 and V is TRBV6-5; 8 nucleotides match TRBD1. CDR3 length equals 14 residues. Germline values: CDR1 MNHEY, CDR2 SVGAGI. V shed 6 bases and J 6 bases; nucleotides not matched to a gene: 9.

This clone was seen more than once but under ten times. The chain links TRBV19 to TRBJ1-2, with 8 bases identical to TRBD1. Looked up from germline, CDR1 is LNHDA and CDR2 is SQIVND (reference sequence). The J segment lost 9 bases and the V segment lost 5 bases, leaving 8 bases of the junction unmatched. The CDR3 sequence is 13 residues long. The CDR3 DNA follows: TGTGCCAGTAGTCCAGACAGGGGCGATAGCTACACCTTC. It specifies CASSPDRGDSYTF.

CDR3 sequence (DNA): TGTGCCAGTAGTCGCCGGGATAGTCAGCCCCAGCATTTT. This codes for CASSRRDSQPQHF. The J gene is TRBJ1-5, the V gene TRBV19; D gene ambiguous. In germline, CDR1 is LNHDA, CDR2 SQIVND (reference sequence). Between the trimmed V and J ends, which lost 5 bases and 6 bases, there was a span of 11 bases. The CDR3 length is 13 residues.